This passage covers 29 T cell receptor beta chains from one sample sequenced in a study of cytomegalovirus exposure and HLA in healthy donors. Primers: 60 Vbeta forward and 13 Jbeta reverse. Produced via immunoSEQ multiplex PCR; TCRdb's table is partial and in-frame only. The table records some 190,000 clones, about 80% of them present only once. The specimen sequenced was PBMCs. The receptors shown here come from a woman under 40 in good health and CMV-seronegative.

V gene TRBV7-3 combines with J gene TRBJ1-1, with D unclear. V was cut by 5 bases and J by 8 bases, with 15 bases left in between. This CDR3 has 13 residues. Looked up from germline, CDR1 is SGHTA and CDR2 is FQGTGA. The CDR3 protein is CASSPSPGKEAFF. DNA for the CDR3: TGTGCCAGCAGCCCCAGTCCGGGGAAGGAAGCTTTCTTT.

The chain joins TRBV5-4 to TRBJ1-2; D is undetermined. CDR3 length: 14 residues. Trimming left V 0 bases short and J 4 bases short, with 10 bases between. Germline V gene data show CDR1 as SGHNT and CDR2 as YYREEE (reference sequence). The CDR3 is CASSLVEGGYGYTF. The CDR3 nucleotides are TGTGCCAGCAGCTTGGTGGAGGGAGGCTATGGCTACACCTTC.

V is TRBV19 and J is TRBJ2-7, with 7 bases fitting TRBD1. This CDR3 has 13 amino acids. Germline loops: CDR1 LNHDA, CDR2 SQIVND (reference sequence). The V gene end was trimmed by 5 bases and the J gene end by 2 bases; junction bases not matched to a gene: 3. CDR3 sequence: CASSPGQAYEQYF. The CDR3 nucleotides read TGTGCCAGTAGTCCCGGACAGGCCTACGAGCAGTACTTC.

The J gene is TRBJ1-6, the V gene TRBV11-2; possible D gene TRBD1, 5 bases. This CDR3 is built from 16 residues. V was shortened by 2 bases and J by 5 bases, with 13 bases between the two germline ends. Germline V gene lookup returns CDR1 SGHAT and CDR2 FQNNGV. The CDR3 spells CASSLPGRGNNSPLHF. In nucleotides, the CDR3 is TGTGCCAGCAGCTTACCAGGGAGGGGAAATAATTCACCCCTCCACTTT.

The rearrangement links TRBV13 to TRBJ2-5, with 10 bases lining up with TRBD1. CDR1 is PRHDT, CDR2 FYEKMQ, per germline (reference sequence). Trimming removed 9 bases from V and 5 bases from J; junction bases left unmatched: 18. This CDR3 is built from 17 residues. DNA of the CDR3: TGTGCCAGTACCGGGACAGGGGTCGCTCACAGCTATGAGACCCAGTACTTC. Translated, it gives CASTGTGVAHSYETQYF.

This clone was observed a handful of times. The rearrangement links TRBV6-5 to TRBJ1-1; D gene uncertain. V lost 1 base and J 1 base, leaving 13 bases between the germline ends. The CDR3 contains 16 residues. From germline, CDR1 is MNHEY and CDR2 SVGAGI. The DNA for the CDR3 is TGTGCCAGCAGTTACTACGGGAGGAGAGAGAACACTGAAGCTTTCTTT. Residues: CASSYYGRRENTEAFF.

CDR3 residues: CASSSDRGAEAFF. DNA for the CDR3: TGTGCCAGCAGCTCGGACAGGGGTGCTGAAGCTTTCTTT. This chain uses TRBV5-6 with TRBJ1-1, with TRBD1 matching 9 bases. V was clipped by 3 bases and J by 6 bases; unmatched bases: 3. Germline loops: CDR1 SGHDT, CDR2 YYEEEE. CDR3 length equals 13 residues.

The genes are TRBV18 and TRBJ1-2; no definite D call. This CDR3 has 13 residues. The V gene lost 5 bases and the J gene lost 4 bases, with 11 bases spanning the gap. CDR1 KGHSH and CDR2 LQKENI come from the germline V gene. As DNA, the CDR3 is TGTGCCAGCTCATATAGAGTCGCCTATGGCTACACCTTC. This encodes CASSYRVAYGYTF.

V usage is TRBV11-2 and J usage is TRBJ1-3; D gene uncertain. Germline values: CDR1 SGHAT, CDR2 FQNNGV. V was pared by 2 bases and J by 7 bases, with 12 bases between. The CDR3 is made up of 14 amino acids. The DNA for the CDR3 is TGTGCCAGCAGCTTAAACCAGGCGTATAACACCATATATTTT. Amino acids: CASSLNQAYNTIYF.

The genes are TRBV6-5 and TRBJ1-2, with D perhaps matching TRBD1 (5 bases). CDR1 and CDR2 from the germline V gene are MNHEY and SVGAGI. Trimming removed 5 bases at V and 8 bases at J, with 18 bases between. The CDR3 sequence is 14 residues long. CDR3 nucleotides: TGTGCCAGCAGTCGATCCTCTCGGGGGGGAGGCTACACCTTC. Its translation: CASSRSSRGGGYTF.

In this sample, this clone turned up a few times. The chain couples TRBV5-8 to TRBJ2-5; the match to TRBD2 covers 10 bases. J was trimmed by 2 bases and V by 5 bases; bases with no gene match: 15. The CDR3 runs 18 residues. Germline V gene data show CDR1 as SGHTS and CDR2 as YDEGEE. CDR3 in amino acids: CASSSRRTSGEGQETQYF. CDR3 nucleotides: TGTGCCAGCAGTTCCCGGAGAACTAGCGGGGAAGGTCAAGAGACCCAGTACTTC.

This clone was seen a few times. The chain uses TRBV4-2 and TRBJ1-4; no definite D call. The CDR3 is 13 residues long. The V and J ends lost 0 bases and 8 bases respectively, with 7 bases between them. Germline CDR1 and CDR2: LGHNA and YNFKEQ. CDR3 sequence: CASSQDLAEKLFF. In nucleotides, the CDR3 is TGTGCCAGCAGCCAAGATCTAGCAGAAAAACTGTTTTTT.

In this sample, this clone turned up once. The chain recombines TRBV6-5 with TRBJ1-3; D is uncertain. The CDR3 covers 16 residues. Between the trimmed V and J ends, which lost 3 bases and 2 bases, there was a span of 14 bases. Germline CDR1 is MNHEY and CDR2 is SVGAGI. DNA of the CDR3: TGTGCCAGCAGTTATGCGGGTGGGTTACCTGGAAACACCATATATTTT. It encodes CASSYAGGLPGNTIYF.

The chain links TRBV11-2 to TRBJ1-4, with D unclear. Trimming took 2 bases from V and 0 from J, leaving 13 bases between them. The CDR3 sequence is 17 residues long. Germline lookup yields CDR1 SGHAT and CDR2 FQNNGV. The CDR3 DNA is TGTGCCAGCAGCTTAAGGAGCATGCCAGCAACTAATGAAAAACTGTTTTTT. This gives the protein CASSLRSMPATNEKLFF.

The CDR3 DNA is TGTGCCAGCAGCGTAGCGAGCTATGGCTACACCTTC. This encodes CASSVASYGYTF. This chain links TRBV9 with TRBJ1-2, with D unresolved. From germline, CDR1 is SGDLS and CDR2 YYNGEE. This CDR3 spans 12 amino acids. Trimming took off 0 bases at V and 4 bases at J, with 4 bases between the two ends.

The chain's CDR3 is CASSLVPRSNTEAFF. The CDR3 DNA is TGCGCCAGCAGCTTGGTACCGCGATCAAACACTGAAGCTTTCTTT. The chain links TRBV5-1 to TRBJ1-1; D gene ambiguous. Between the trimmed V and J ends, which lost 0 bases and 2 bases, there was a span of 11 bases. There are 15 residues in the CDR3. Germline values: CDR1 SGHRS, CDR2 YFSETQ.

The chain links TRBV2 to TRBJ1-5; perhaps TRBD1 as D (6 bases). V was clipped by 8 bases and J by 2 bases, with 10 bases between them. Germline CDR1 and CDR2: SNHLY and FYNNEI. The CDR3 has 13 amino acids. The CDR3 coding sequence is TGTGCCAGCGGGAACAGGGGCAATCAGCCCCAGCATTTT. The encoded protein is CASGNRGNQPQHF.

The chain combines TRBV9 with TRBJ2-7; 9 bases match TRBD1. The junction had 14 bases not matched to a gene; V was cut back by 5 bases and J by 5 bases. The CDR3 runs to 16 residues. The germline V gene has CDR1 SGDLS and CDR2 YYNGEE. In DNA form, the CDR3 reads TGTGCCAGCAGTTCTCCCCCGGGACAGGGAGACGACGAGCAGTACTTC. Protein sequence: CASSSPPGQGDDEQYF.

In this sample, this clone turned up once. This chain joins TRBV4-1 and TRBJ1-3, with 7 bases identical to TRBD1. Per germline, CDR1 MGHRA and CDR2 YSYEKL. V shed 5 bases and J 3 bases; nucleotides not matched to a gene: 10. CDR3 size: 16 residues. In nucleotides, the CDR3 is TGCGCCAGCAGCGCCCCCGACAGGGCTTTTGGAAACACCATATATTTT. Its protein product is CASSAPDRAFGNTIYF.

The rearrangement links TRBV25-1 to TRBJ2-5; 9 bases fit TRBD2. V lost 8 bases and J lost 2; bases outside the gene matches: 3. The CDR3 has 13 amino acids. The germline CDR1 and CDR2 sequences are MGHDK and SYGVNS. The CDR3 protein is CASRLAGQETQYF. As DNA, the CDR3 is TGTGCCAGCCGGCTAGCGGGACAAGAGACCCAGTACTTC.

This clone has just a few counts. The chain uses TRBV5-1 and TRBJ2-5, with TRBD2 matching 7 bases. Germline V gene lookup returns CDR1 SGHRS and CDR2 YFSETQ. The V and J ends lost 0 bases and 5 bases, in that order; junction bases with no gene match: 7. This CDR3 contains 15 residues. The CDR3 protein is CASSLAGTTGETQYF. CDR3 bases: TGCGCCAGCAGCTTGGCCGGGACTACTGGGGAGACCCAGTACTTC.

The genes are TRBV9 and TRBJ1-1; 7 positions match TRBD1. The CDR3 is made up of 18 amino acids. Germline values: CDR1 SGDLS, CDR2 YYNGEE. Trimming at V came to 2 bases and at J to 6 bases, leaving 19 bases not matched to a gene. CDR3 nucleotides: TGTGCCAGCAGCGTGGACCGGACAGGCCAAACGCCCCACCCTGAAGCTTTCTTT. Encoded protein: CASSVDRTGQTPHPEAFF.

With regard to this clone: A junction end diverges from the germline sequence, so it may reflect a read error. The J gene is TRBJ2-5, the V gene TRBV14, with 8 bases fitting TRBD1. The CDR3 runs 20 residues. Germline-derived CDR1 and CDR2 are SGHDN and FVKESK. The CDR3 reads CASNQGTGQGLTTGQETQYF. In nucleotides, the CDR3 is TGTGCCAGCAACCAAGGGACAGGACAGGGCTTGACGACGGGTCAAGAGACCCAGTACTTC. Looking up the rest from reference TRBV14 and TRBJ2-5 gives the full variable domain: EAGVTQFPSHSVIEKGQTVTLRCDPISGHDNLYWYRRVMGKEIKFLLHFVKESKQDESGMPNNRFLAERTGGTYSTLKVQPAELEDSGVYFCASNQGTGQGLTTGQETQYFGPGTRLLVL.

The chain uses TRBV2 and TRBJ2-1; 9 bases match TRBD2. CDR1 is SNHLY, CDR2 FYNNEI, per germline. V trimming: 0 bases; J trimming: 2 bases; junction bases outside the gene matches: 5. The CDR3 has 17 residues. In DNA form, the CDR3 reads TGTGCCAGCAGTGAAGCTTCGCTAGCGGGACCCTACAATGAGCAGTTCTTC. This gives the protein CASSEASLAGPYNEQFF.

The chain employs TRBV11-2 and TRBJ1-5, with D unclear. The CDR3 runs to 14 residues. Trimming left V 5 bases short and J 5 bases short, with 13 bases between. Germline assignment: CDR1 SGHAT and CDR2 FQNNGV. CDR3 coding DNA: TGTGCCAGCAGCCTAAAGGAGGCGGATCAGCCCCAGCATTTT. It encodes CASSLKEADQPQHF.

The chain has TRBV28 and TRBJ1-5, with a tentative D call TRBD1 (5 bases). The CDR3 covers 18 residues. V shed 6 bases and J shed 2 bases, with 23 bases lying between them. Looked up from germline, CDR1 is MDHEN and CDR2 is SYDVKM. The CDR3 DNA follows: TGTGCCAGCAGCCCGGGTAGTCCAGGGCGCCGACGCAATCAGCCCCAGCATTTT. Encoded protein: CASSPGSPGRRRNQPQHF.

V is TRBV4-1 and J is TRBJ1-3; D not certain. V was cut by 0 bases and J by 0 bases, with 9 bases left in between. Per the germline V gene, CDR1 is MGHRA and CDR2 is YSYEKL. The CDR3 has 16 residues. The CDR3 DNA reads TGCGCCAGCAGCCAAGACAGACACTTCTCTGGAAACACCATATATTTT. Translating gives CASSQDRHFSGNTIYF.

This clone was picked up a small number of times. The chain is built from TRBV18 and TRBJ2-7, with TRBD2 matching 8 bases. Germline loops: CDR1 KGHSH, CDR2 LQKENI. The CDR3 is made up of 14 amino acids. The trim removed 5 bases at V and 7 bases at J, leaving 10 bases unmatched. The CDR3 DNA reads as TGTGCCAGCTCATACGGGGGGGCTAGGCAGGAGCAGTACTTC. The encoded protein is CASSYGGARQEQYF. Combining the CDR3 with reference TRBV18 and TRBJ2-7 gives the whole variable domain NAGVMQNPRHLVRRRGQEARLRCSPMKGHSHVYWYRQLPEEGLKFMVYLQKENIIDESGMPKERFSAEFPKEGPSILRIQQVVRGDSAAYFCASSYGGARQEQYFGPGTRLTVT.

The table lists this clone with a few counts. The rearrangement joins TRBV29-1 to TRBJ1-2, with D perhaps matching TRBD1 (6 bases). The CDR3 runs 10 residues. Germline loops: CDR1 SQVTM, CDR2 ANQGSEA. Deletions cut 7 bases from V and 7 bases from J, with 10 bases between. Here the CDR3 DNA reads TGCAGCGCACAGGGTGCTGGCTACACCTTC. Amino acid sequence: CSAQGAGYTF.